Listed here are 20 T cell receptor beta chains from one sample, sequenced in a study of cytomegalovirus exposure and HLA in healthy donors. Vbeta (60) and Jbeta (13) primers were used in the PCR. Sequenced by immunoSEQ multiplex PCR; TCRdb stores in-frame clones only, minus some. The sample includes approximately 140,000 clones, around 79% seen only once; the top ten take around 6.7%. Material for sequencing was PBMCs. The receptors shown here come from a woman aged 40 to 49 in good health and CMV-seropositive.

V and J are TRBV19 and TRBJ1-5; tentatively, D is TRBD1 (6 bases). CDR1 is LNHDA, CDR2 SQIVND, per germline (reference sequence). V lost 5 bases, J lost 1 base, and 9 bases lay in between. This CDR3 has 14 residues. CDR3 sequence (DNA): TGTGCCAGTAGTCAGGGGTGGAGCAATCAGCCCCAGCATTTT. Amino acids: CASSQGWSNQPQHF.

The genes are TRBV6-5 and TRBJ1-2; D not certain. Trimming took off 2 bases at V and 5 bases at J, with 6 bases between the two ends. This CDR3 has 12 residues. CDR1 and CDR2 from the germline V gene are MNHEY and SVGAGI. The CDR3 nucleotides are TGTGCCAGCAGTTACGGGCCGTATGGCTACACCTTC. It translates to CASSYGPYGYTF.

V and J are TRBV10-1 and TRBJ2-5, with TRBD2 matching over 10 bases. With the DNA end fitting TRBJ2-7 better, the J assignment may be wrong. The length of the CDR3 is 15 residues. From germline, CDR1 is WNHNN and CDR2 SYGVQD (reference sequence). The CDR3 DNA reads TGCGCCAGCAGTGAGTCCGTAGCGGGGGGCTACGAGCAGTACTTC. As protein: CASSESVAGGYEQYF.

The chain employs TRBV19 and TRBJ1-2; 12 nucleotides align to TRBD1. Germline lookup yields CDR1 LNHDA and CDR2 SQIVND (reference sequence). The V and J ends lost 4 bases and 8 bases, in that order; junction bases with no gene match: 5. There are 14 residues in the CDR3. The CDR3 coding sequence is TGTGCCAGTAGTAGGGGACAGGGGGCAGAAGGCTACACCTTC. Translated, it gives CASSRGQGAEGYTF.

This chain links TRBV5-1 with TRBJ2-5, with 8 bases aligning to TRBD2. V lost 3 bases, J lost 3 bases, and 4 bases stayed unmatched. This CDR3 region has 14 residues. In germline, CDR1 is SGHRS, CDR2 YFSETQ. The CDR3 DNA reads TGCGCCAGCAGCTCCGGGACTAGAAAAGAGACCCAGTACTTC. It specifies CASSSGTRKETQYF.

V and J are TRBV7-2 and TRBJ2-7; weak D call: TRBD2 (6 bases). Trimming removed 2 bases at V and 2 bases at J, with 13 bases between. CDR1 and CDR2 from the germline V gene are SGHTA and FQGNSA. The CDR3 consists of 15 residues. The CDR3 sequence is CASSLSQTRAYEQYF. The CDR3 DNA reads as TGTGCCAGCAGCTTAAGCCAGACTAGAGCCTACGAGCAGTACTTC.

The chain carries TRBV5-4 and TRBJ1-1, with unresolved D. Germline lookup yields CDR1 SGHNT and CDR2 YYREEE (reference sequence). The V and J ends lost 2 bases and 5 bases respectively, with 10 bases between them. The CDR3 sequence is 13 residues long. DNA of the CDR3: TGTGCCAGCAGCTTTACAACGGGGACTGAAGCTTTCTTT. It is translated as CASSFTTGTEAFF. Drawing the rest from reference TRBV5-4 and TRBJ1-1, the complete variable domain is ETGVTQSPTHLIKTRGQQVTLRCSSQSGHNTVSWYQQALGQGPQFIFQYYREEENGRGNFPPRFSGLQFPNYSSELNVNALELDDSALYLCASSFTTGTEAFFGQGTRLTVV.

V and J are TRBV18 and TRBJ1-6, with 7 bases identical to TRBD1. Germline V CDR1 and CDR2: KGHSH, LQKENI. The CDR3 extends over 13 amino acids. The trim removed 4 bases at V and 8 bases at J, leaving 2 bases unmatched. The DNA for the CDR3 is TGTGCCAGCTCACGTACAGGGGATTCACCCCTCCACTTT. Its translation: CASSRTGDSPLHF.

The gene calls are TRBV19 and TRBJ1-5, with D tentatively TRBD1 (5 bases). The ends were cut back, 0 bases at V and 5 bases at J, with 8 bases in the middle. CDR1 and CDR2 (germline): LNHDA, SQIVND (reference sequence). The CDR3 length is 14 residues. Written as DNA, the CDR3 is TGTGCCAGTAGTATAGATCCAGGGCATCAGCCCCAGCATTTT. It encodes CASSIDPGHQPQHF.

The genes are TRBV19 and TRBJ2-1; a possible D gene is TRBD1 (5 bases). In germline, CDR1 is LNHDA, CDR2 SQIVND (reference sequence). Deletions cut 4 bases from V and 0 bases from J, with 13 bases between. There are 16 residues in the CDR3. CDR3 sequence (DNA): TGTGCCAGTAGTAGAACAGGCAAATACTCCTACAATGAGCAGTTCTTC. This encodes CASSRTGKYSYNEQFF.

The CDR3 reads CASRDRGNIQYF. CDR3 nucleotides: TGTGCCAGCAGGGACAGAGGAAACATTCAGTACTTC. The chain uses TRBV2 and TRBJ2-4; perhaps TRBD1 as D (6 bases). The CDR3 sequence is 12 residues long. CDR1 is SNHLY and CDR2 is FYNNEI in the germline V gene. V lost 6 bases, J lost 6 bases, and 9 bases lay in between.

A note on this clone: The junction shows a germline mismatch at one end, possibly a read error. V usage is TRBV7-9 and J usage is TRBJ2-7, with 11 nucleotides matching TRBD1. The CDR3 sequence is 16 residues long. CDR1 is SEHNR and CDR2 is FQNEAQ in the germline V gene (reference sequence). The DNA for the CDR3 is TGTTCCAGCAGCTTAACAGGACAGGGGGCATCCTACGAGCAGTACTTC. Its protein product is CSSSLTGQGASYEQYF.

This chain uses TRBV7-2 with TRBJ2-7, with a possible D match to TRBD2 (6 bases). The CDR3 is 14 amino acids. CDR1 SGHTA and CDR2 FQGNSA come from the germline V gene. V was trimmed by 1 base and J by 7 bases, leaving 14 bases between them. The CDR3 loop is CASSLGGSAGEQYF. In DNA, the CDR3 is TGTGCCAGCAGCTTAGGCGGCTCCGCGGGAGAGCAGTACTTC.

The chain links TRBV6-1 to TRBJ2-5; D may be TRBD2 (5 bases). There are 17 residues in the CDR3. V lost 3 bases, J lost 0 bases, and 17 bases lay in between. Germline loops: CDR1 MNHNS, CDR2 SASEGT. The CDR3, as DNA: TGTGCCAGCAGTGATGCGTCCGAAGCGGCTAACCAAGAGACCCAGTACTTC. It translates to CASSDASEAANQETQYF.

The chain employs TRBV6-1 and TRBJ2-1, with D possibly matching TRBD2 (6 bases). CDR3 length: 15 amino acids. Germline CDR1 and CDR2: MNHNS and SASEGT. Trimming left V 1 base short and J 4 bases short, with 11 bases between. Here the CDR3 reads CASSEGGVSYNEQFF. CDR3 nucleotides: TGTGCCAGCAGTGAAGGCGGGGTCAGTTACAATGAGCAGTTCTTC.

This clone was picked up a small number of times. For the CDR3, the DNA is TGTGCCAGCAGCCCAGAGCGGGGGGACTACAATGAGCAGTTCTTC. Its translation is CASSPERGDYNEQFF. The chain links TRBV7-3 to TRBJ2-1, with 9 bases aligning to TRBD2. CDR1 SGHTA and CDR2 FQGTGA come from the germline V gene. The J segment lost 3 bases and the V segment lost 5 bases, leaving 5 bases of the junction unmatched. The CDR3 is 15 amino acids.

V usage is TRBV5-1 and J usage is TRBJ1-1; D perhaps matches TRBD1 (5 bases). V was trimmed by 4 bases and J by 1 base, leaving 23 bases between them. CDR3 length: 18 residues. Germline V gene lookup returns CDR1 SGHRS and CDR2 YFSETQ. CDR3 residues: CASSAARTSVLGNTEAFF. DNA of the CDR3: TGCGCCAGCAGCGCGGCGCGGACATCGGTCTTGGGGAACACTGAAGCTTTCTTT.

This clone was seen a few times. In DNA form, the CDR3 reads TGTGCCAGCAGCGTAGGGGTAGCGGGGGGGCCTATCGGGGAGCTGTTTTTT. Its translation is CASSVGVAGGPIGELFF. This rearrangement joins TRBV9 to TRBJ2-2; 11 bases map to TRBD2. Germline V gene lookup returns CDR1 SGDLS and CDR2 YYNGEE. This CDR3 has 17 amino acids. V shed 0 bases and J 7 bases; nucleotides not matched to a gene: 8.

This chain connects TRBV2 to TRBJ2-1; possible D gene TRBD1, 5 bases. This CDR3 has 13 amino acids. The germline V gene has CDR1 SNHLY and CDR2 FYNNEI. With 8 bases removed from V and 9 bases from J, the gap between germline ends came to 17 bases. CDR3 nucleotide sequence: TGTGCCAGCGCTGAGACAGTGAATAGTGAGCAGTTCTTC. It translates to CASAETVNSEQFF.

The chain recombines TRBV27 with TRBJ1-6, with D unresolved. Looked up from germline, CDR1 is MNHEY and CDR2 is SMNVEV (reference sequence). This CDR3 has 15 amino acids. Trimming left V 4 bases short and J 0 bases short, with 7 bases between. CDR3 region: CASSWQSSYNSPLHF. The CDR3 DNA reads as TGTGCCAGCAGTTGGCAAAGCTCCTATAATTCACCCCTCCACTTT.